Below, 26 T cell receptor beta chains from the same sample are listed, as sequenced in a study of cytomegalovirus exposure and HLA in healthy donors. The PCR made use of 60 Vbeta and 13 Jbeta primers. Produced via immunoSEQ multiplex PCR; TCRdb's table is partial and in-frame only. The sample records roughly 120,000 clones, 15% being singletons. Sequencing used PBMCs. The receptors originated from a woman younger than 35 in good health and CMV-seronegative.

In its sample, this clone was seen a few times. The chain is built from TRBV30 and TRBJ1-5, with 10 bases matching TRBD1. CDR1 is GTSNPN and CDR2 is SVGIG in the germline V gene (reference sequence). The CDR3 covers 17 residues. The V and J ends lost 3 bases and 2 bases, in that order; junction bases with no gene match: 10. CDR3 region: CAWSPKTGGNRNQPQHF. Written as DNA, the CDR3 is TGTGCCTGGAGCCCAAAGACAGGGGGCAATCGCAATCAGCCCCAGCATTTT.

This clone was counted only a few times. The chain links TRBV7-2 to TRBJ2-5, with 13 bases fitting TRBD2. The CDR3 runs 15 residues. The germline V gene has CDR1 SGHTA and CDR2 FQGNSA. Losses at the gene ends were 5 bases for V and 5 bases for J; bases not matched to a gene: 5. The CDR3 bases are TGTGCCAGCAGCCCACTAGCGGGGGGGCGGGAGACCCAGTACTTC. This codes for CASSPLAGGRETQYF.

This clone was recorded a few times. The chain links TRBV29-1 to TRBJ2-1; 9 nucleotides match TRBD1. The ends lost 6 bases at V and 0 bases at J; junction bases unmatched: 6. The CDR3 covers 15 residues. CDR1 SQVTM and CDR2 ANQGSEA come from the germline V gene. CDR3 protein: CSVGQGPSSYNEQFF. The CDR3 region has the DNA TGCAGCGTCGGACAGGGGCCAAGCTCCTACAATGAGCAGTTCTTC.

The chain combines TRBV5-1 with TRBJ2-5; TRBD2 agrees at 11 bases. This CDR3 region has 18 residues. Losses at the gene ends were 2 bases for V and 2 bases for J; bases not matched to a gene: 11. In germline, CDR1 is SGHRS, CDR2 YFSETQ. CDR3 loop: CASSLSPPLAGGQETQYF. Written as DNA, the CDR3 is TGCGCCAGCAGCTTATCCCCCCCTTTAGCGGGAGGGCAAGAGACCCAGTACTTC.

Only a few counts were recorded for this clone. CDR3 DNA sequence: TGTGCCAGCAGCCAAAGCAGGGGGGCTAACACCGGGGAGCTGTTTTTT. This sequence encodes CASSQSRGANTGELFF. V and J are TRBV7-9 and TRBJ2-2; D might be TRBD1 (7 bases). CDR1 is SEHNR and CDR2 is FQNEAQ in the germline V gene (reference sequence). Trimming shortened V by 5 bases and J by 2 bases, and 15 bases separated the two germline ends. The CDR3 has 16 amino acids.

This clone showed up just a few times. The chain recombines TRBV5-1 with TRBJ2-5; 8 bases fit TRBD1. The CDR3 runs to 14 residues. Germline V gene lookup returns CDR1 SGHRS and CDR2 YFSETQ. V shed 5 bases, J shed 2 bases, and the junction held 5 bases outside the gene matches. The CDR3 sequence is CASSPRGPQETQYF. In nucleotides, the CDR3 is TGCGCCAGCAGTCCCAGGGGGCCACAAGAGACCCAGTACTTC.

This chain links TRBV7-9 with TRBJ1-1, with D unresolved. V was pared by 0 bases and J by 11 bases, with 13 bases between. CDR1 is SEHNR and CDR2 is FQNEAQ in the germline V gene (reference sequence). This CDR3 comprises 13 residues. CDR3 residues: CASSLAFSGGAFF. In DNA, the CDR3 is TGTGCCAGCAGCTTAGCGTTTTCGGGAGGCGCTTTCTTT.

This clone was found a few times. V and J are TRBV7-6 and TRBJ2-1; TRBD2 is a possible D gene (5 bases). The CDR3 is 19 amino acids. V lost 3 bases, J lost 2 bases, and 23 bases lay in between. The V gene's germline CDR1 is SGHVS and CDR2 FNYEAQ. Here the CDR3 reads CASSFSSAEAGVTYNEQFF. The CDR3 DNA is TGTGCCAGCAGCTTCTCATCGGCGGAGGCCGGGGTGACCTACAATGAGCAGTTCTTC.

The chain is built from TRBV28 and TRBJ1-2, with 8 positions matching TRBD1. V was clipped by 3 bases and J by 8 bases; unmatched bases: 8. The CDR3 length is 14 residues. Per the germline V gene, CDR1 is MDHEN and CDR2 is SYDVKM. CDR3 in DNA: TGTGCCAGCAGTTTTTGGGCAAACAGGGGGGGCTACACCTTC. It codes for CASSFWANRGGYTF.

The rearrangement links TRBV28 to TRBJ2-5, with 8 bases matching TRBD1. In germline, CDR1 is MDHEN, CDR2 SYDVKM. The CDR3 has 15 amino acids. Trimming at V came to 3 bases and at J to 5 bases, leaving 8 bases not matched to a gene. CDR3 in amino acids: CASSLSPYRGETQYF. As DNA, the CDR3 is TGTGCCAGCAGTTTGTCCCCTTACAGGGGGGAGACCCAGTACTTC. Combining the CDR3 with reference TRBV28 and TRBJ2-5 gives the whole variable domain DVKVTQSSRYLVKRTGEKVFLECVQDMDHENMFWYRQDPGLGLRLIYFSYDVKMKEKGDIPEGYSVSREKKERFSLILESASTNQTSMYLCASSLSPYRGETQYFGPGTRLLVL.

Regarding this clone: A junction end diverges from the germline sequence, so it may reflect a read error. Other nucleotide sequences from this sample produce the same CDR3. The chain combines TRBV2 with TRBJ1-1; tentative D call: TRBD1 (6 bases). The CDR3 runs to 13 residues. Germline-derived CDR1 and CDR2 are SNHLY and FYNNEI. DNA of the CDR3: TGTGCCAGCCAGATTACAGGGAACACTGAGGCTTTCTTT. This gives the protein CASQITGNTEAFF.

The sample holds a few counts of this clone. J is TRBJ1-5 and V is TRBV28; 7 bases line up with TRBD1. CDR3 length: 14 residues. The V segment lost 3 bases and the J segment 4 bases; nucleotides outside the gene matches: 3. The germline gives CDR1 MDHEN, CDR2 SYDVKM. CDR3 nucleotides: TGTGCCAGCAGTTTGACAGGGCCGAATCAGCCCCAGCATTTT. Translated: CASSLTGPNQPQHF.

In nucleotides, the CDR3 is TGTGCCAGCAGCTCGTGGTCCGGCGGCAAGGACAATGAGCAGTTCTTC. Amino acid sequence: CASSSWSGGKDNEQFF. The V gene is TRBV7-9, the J gene TRBJ2-1, with D unclear. The length of the CDR3 is 16 residues. Trimming pared 4 bases from V and 5 bases from J, leaving 18 bases between. The germline CDR1 and CDR2 sequences are SEHNR and FQNEAQ (reference sequence). Combining the CDR3 with reference TRBV7-9 and TRBJ2-1 gives the whole variable domain DTGVSQNPRHKITKRGQNVTFRCDPISEHNRLYWYRQTLGQGPEFLTYFQNEAQLEKSRLLSDRFSAERPKGSFSTLEIQRTEQGDSAMYLCASSSWSGGKDNEQFFGPGTRLTVL.

The rearrangement uses TRBV29-1 and TRBJ1-2; TRBD1 might be the D (6 bases). The CDR3 runs 12 residues. Germline V gives CDR1 SQVTM, CDR2 ANQGSEA. V was pared by 4 bases and J by 6 bases, with 12 bases between. The CDR3 loop reads CSVGGQVDGYTF. CDR3 DNA: TGCAGCGTTGGGGGGCAGGTTGATGGCTACACCTTC.

The V and J genes are TRBV5-3 and TRBJ1-5; D unresolved. TRBV5-3 is an ORF; its function is uncertain. This CDR3 has 15 amino acids. V was trimmed by 4 bases and J by 2 bases, leaving 13 bases between them. In DNA, the CDR3 is TGTGCCAGAAGCCCGCCCCGGGGTGGCAATCAGCCCCAGCATTTT. Its translation is CARSPPRGGNQPQHF.

This clone was found a few times. This chain connects TRBV9 to TRBJ2-3, with 7 bases matching TRBD2. The CDR3 runs to 15 residues. V dropped 7 bases and J dropped 0; count of bases not matched to a gene: 8. Germline assignment: CDR1 SGDLS and CDR2 YYNGEE. The chain's CDR3 is CASAGAGLSTDTQYF. In nucleotides, the CDR3 is TGTGCCAGCGCAGGAGCGGGGTTAAGCACAGATACGCAGTATTTT.

This rearrangement joins TRBV2 to TRBJ2-7; tentative D call: TRBD2 (5 bases). V was clipped by 4 bases and J by 6 bases, with 7 bases between them. The CDR3 loop spans 11 amino acids. Germline-derived CDR1 and CDR2 are SNHLY and FYNNEI. The CDR3 reads CASSAEGEQYF. CDR3 DNA: TGTGCCAGCAGTGCAGAGGGCGAGCAGTACTTC.

This chain uses TRBV2 with TRBJ1-2; D gene ambiguous. In germline, CDR1 is SNHLY, CDR2 FYNNEI. V was shortened by 2 bases and J by 0 bases, with 10 bases between the two germline ends. The CDR3 extends over 15 amino acids. The chain's CDR3 is CASSETVMPNYGYTF. For the CDR3, the DNA is TGTGCCAGCAGTGAAACGGTGATGCCTAACTATGGCTACACCTTC.

A few counts support this clone. The chain combines TRBV14 with TRBJ2-2, with 9 bases that match TRBD1. Trimming removed 4 bases from V and 4 bases from J; junction bases left unmatched: 7. Germline V CDR1 and CDR2: SGHDN, FVKESK. This CDR3 spans 16 amino acids. CDR3 amino acids: CASSPRTGVATGELFF. In DNA, the CDR3 is TGTGCCAGCAGCCCTAGGACAGGGGTGGCCACCGGGGAGCTGTTTTTT. Full variable domain (outside the CDR3, taken from reference TRBV14 and TRBJ2-2): EAGVTQFPSHSVIEKGQTVTLRCDPISGHDNLYWYRRVMGKEIKFLLHFVKESKQDESGMPNNRFLAERTGGTYSTLKVQPAELEDSGVYFCASSPRTGVATGELFFGEGSRLTVL.

This clone was picked up a small number of times. This chain uses TRBV19 with TRBJ2-5, with TRBD2 matching 12 bases. The end of the DNA is better explained by TRBJ2-7, so the J call may be wrong. Germline-derived CDR1 and CDR2 are LNHDA and SQIVND (reference sequence). The CDR3 extends over 15 amino acids. CDR3: CASSPRLAGAYEQYF. The CDR3 DNA follows: TGTGCCAGTAGCCCCCGACTAGCGGGGGCCTACGAGCAGTACTTC.

This clone was seen a handful of times. The CDR3 DNA is TGTGCCAGCAGTCCGGGGAGCTCCTATAATTCACCCCTCCACTTT. It yields the protein CASSPGSSYNSPLHF. This sequence joins TRBV27 and TRBJ1-6, with D unclear. CDR3 size: 15 residues. The germline V and J ends were trimmed by 5 bases and 0 bases, with 8 bases remaining between them. The germline gives CDR1 MNHEY, CDR2 SMNVEV (reference sequence).

The chain joins TRBV23-1 to TRBJ2-7; TRBD1 aligns across 12 bases. TRBV23-1 is assigned to the ORF class and has an uncertain function. The CDR3 sequence is 16 residues long. The V segment lost 11 bases and the J segment 5 bases; nucleotides outside the gene matches: 16. The CDR3 DNA reads TGCGCCTGGGGGGGGCACCGGGACAGGGGGCTCCACGAGCAGTACTTC. Protein sequence: CAWGGHRDRGLHEQYF.

This clone was recorded a few times. The chain has TRBV7-8 and TRBJ1-1; D not resolved. The CDR3 is made up of 12 amino acids. Germline CDR1 is SGHVS and CDR2 is FQNEAQ. Trimming pared 2 bases from V and 3 bases from J, leaving 4 bases between. DNA of the CDR3: TGTGCCAGCAGCTTACCGTACACTGAAGCTTTCTTT. Its protein is CASSLPYTEAFF.

This sequence joins TRBV7-9 and TRBJ1-1, with D uncertain. V was cut by 5 bases and J by 10 bases, with 20 bases left in between. The CDR3 totals 14 residues. Germline CDR1 and CDR2: SEHNR and FQNEAQ (reference sequence). CDR3 sequence: CASSHLTADDLAFF. CDR3 nucleotide sequence: TGTGCCAGCAGCCATTTAACAGCCGACGACCTAGCTTTCTTT.

The chain couples TRBV28 to TRBJ2-1; possibly TRBD2 for D (5 bases). The CDR3 covers 13 residues. V was cut by 2 bases and J by 6 bases, with 8 bases left in between. Per the germline V gene, CDR1 is MDHEN and CDR2 is SYDVKM. The CDR3 sequence: CASSLLGLNEQFF. The CDR3, as DNA: TGTGCCAGCAGTTTACTAGGACTCAATGAGCAGTTCTTC.

This chain joins TRBV6-5 and TRBJ1-1; 7 bases line up with TRBD1. Germline V lookup: CDR1 MNHEY, CDR2 SVGAGI. CDR3 length: 11 amino acids. V was clipped by 6 bases and J by 7 bases; unmatched bases: 2. The CDR3 loop is CASSRQGEAFF. DNA for the CDR3: TGTGCCAGCAGCCGACAGGGTGAAGCTTTCTTT.